This passage covers 7 T cell receptor beta chains from one sample sequenced in a study of shared clonotypes between healthy human individuals. Sequencing used immunoSEQ multiplex PCR; TCRdb keeps in-frame clones, though not all of them. The sample consists of 2 million to 3 million clones, approximately 94% of them appearing once. Material for sequencing was naive CD4+ T cells from PBMCs. Sample subset: CD45RA+ positively selected. The receptors originated from a young man in good health. Some clones in this sample may be carry-over from other donors' samples.

The V gene is TRBV6-5, the J gene TRBJ2-5, with D perhaps TRBD2 (5 bases). The CDR3 contains 14 residues. Trimming took off 2 bases at V and 3 bases at J, with 10 bases between the two ends. Germline values: CDR1 MNHEY, CDR2 SVGAGI. CDR3 DNA sequence: TGTGCCAGCAGTTACGAGGGCAGAAAAGAGACCCAGTACTTC. Translated, it gives CASSYEGRKETQYF.

The rearrangement joins TRBV5-1 to TRBJ2-7; D may be TRBD1 or TRBD2 (5 bases each). V lost 5 bases and J lost 0, with 12 bases in between. Per germline, CDR1 SGHRS and CDR2 YFSETQ. This CDR3 spans 14 amino acids. CDR3 protein: CASSPEGFSYEQYF. CDR3 nucleotides: TGCGCCAGCAGTCCAGAGGGGTTCTCCTACGAGCAGTACTTC. Using reference TRBV5-1 and TRBJ2-7 for the parts outside the CDR3, the full variable domain is KAGVTQTPRYLIKTRGQQVTLSCSPISGHRSVSWYQQTPGQGLQFLFEYFSETQRNKGNFPGRFSGRQFSNSRSEMNVSTLELGDSALYLCASSPEGFSYEQYFGPGTRLTVT.

The CDR3 nucleotides read TGCGCCAGCAGCCGAAACCCTAGCGTCGTGGGCTACGAGCAGTACTTC. Residues: CASSRNPSVVGYEQYF. The gene calls are TRBV5-1 and TRBJ2-7; D is possibly TRBD2 (6 bases). Germline V lookup: CDR1 SGHRS, CDR2 YFSETQ. V dropped 4 bases and J dropped 3 bases, with 20 bases sitting between them. The CDR3 spans 16 residues.

On this clone itself: The sample holds other DNA sequences that translate to the same CDR3. The rearrangement links TRBV29-1 to TRBJ1-3; no definite D call. The germline V and J ends were trimmed by 6 bases and 3 bases, with 9 bases remaining between them. The CDR3 consists of 12 residues. Germline V gene lookup returns CDR1 SQVTM and CDR2 ANQGSEA. Here the CDR3 reads CSVRTGGNTIYF. The CDR3 DNA sequence: TGCAGCGTGCGGACGGGTGGAAACACCATATATTTT.

As for this clone: Other DNA sequences in the same sample also yield this CDR3. This rearrangement joins TRBV19 to TRBJ1-1; D might be TRBD1 (5 bases). Per germline, CDR1 LNHDA and CDR2 SQIVND (reference sequence). CDR3 length equals 14 residues. V lost 2 bases, J lost 1 base, and 8 bases lay in between. The CDR3 sequence: CASSIRGANTEAFF. The CDR3 DNA follows: TGTGCCAGTAGTATAAGGGGCGCGAACACTGAAGCTTTCTTT.

Comments on this clone: The same CDR3 can be traced to other DNA sequences in this sample. The rearrangement links TRBV6-1 to TRBJ2-7; 8 bases line up with TRBD1. Per germline, CDR1 MNHNS and CDR2 SASEGT. This CDR3 region has 13 residues. V dropped 8 bases and J dropped 2; count of bases not matched to a gene: 5. CDR3 nucleotides: TGTGCCAGCTTACCGGGACAGGCCTACGAGCAGTACTTC. This gives the protein CASLPGQAYEQYF.

There are a few counts of this clone. The chain couples TRBV6-6 to TRBJ1-5, with D uncertain. The V end was cut by 0 bases, the J end by 0 bases, with 9 bases between. The CDR3 is 16 residues long. The germline CDR1 and CDR2 sequences are MNHNY and SVGAGI (reference sequence). In DNA form, the CDR3 reads TGTGCCAGCAGTTACTCGGGCGATTATAGCAATCAGCCCCAGCATTTT. Translation: CASSYSGDYSNQPQHF.